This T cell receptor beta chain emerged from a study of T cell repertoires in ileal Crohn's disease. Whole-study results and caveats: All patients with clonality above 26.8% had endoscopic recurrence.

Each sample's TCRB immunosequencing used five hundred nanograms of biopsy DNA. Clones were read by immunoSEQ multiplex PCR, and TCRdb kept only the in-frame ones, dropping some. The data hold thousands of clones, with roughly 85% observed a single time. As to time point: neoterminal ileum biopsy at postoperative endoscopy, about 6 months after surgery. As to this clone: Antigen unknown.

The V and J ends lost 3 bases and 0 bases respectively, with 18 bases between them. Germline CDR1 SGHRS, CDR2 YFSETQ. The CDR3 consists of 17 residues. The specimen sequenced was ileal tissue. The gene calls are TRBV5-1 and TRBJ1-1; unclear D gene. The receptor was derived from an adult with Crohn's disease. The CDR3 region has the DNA TGCGCCAGCAGCTGTAATCGCGGCACCTACCTGAACACTGAAGCTTTCTTT. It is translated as CASSCNRGTYLNTEAFF.